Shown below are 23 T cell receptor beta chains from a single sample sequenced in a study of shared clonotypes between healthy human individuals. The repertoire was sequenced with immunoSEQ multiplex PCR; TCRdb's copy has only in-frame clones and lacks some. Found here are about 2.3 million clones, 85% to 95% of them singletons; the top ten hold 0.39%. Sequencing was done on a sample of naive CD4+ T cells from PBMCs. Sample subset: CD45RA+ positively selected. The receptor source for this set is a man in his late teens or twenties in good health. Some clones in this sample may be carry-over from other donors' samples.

The CDR3 protein is CASSVLGASSTDTQYF. The CDR3 nucleotides read TGTGCCAGCAGCGTCCTGGGGGCATCTAGCACAGATACGCAGTATTTT. This chain links TRBV9 with TRBJ2-3; D might be TRBD1 (6 bases). The CDR3 covers 16 residues. Germline V gives CDR1 SGDLS, CDR2 YYNGEE. Trimming removed 2 bases from V and 0 bases from J, with 13 bases in between.

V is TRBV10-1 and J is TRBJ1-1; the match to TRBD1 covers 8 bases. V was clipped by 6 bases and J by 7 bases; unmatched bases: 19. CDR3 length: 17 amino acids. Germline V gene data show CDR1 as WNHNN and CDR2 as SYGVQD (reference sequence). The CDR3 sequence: CASSPGQGAMKVGEAFF. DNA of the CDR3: TGCGCCAGCAGCCCGGGGCAGGGGGCGATGAAAGTTGGTGAAGCTTTCTTT.

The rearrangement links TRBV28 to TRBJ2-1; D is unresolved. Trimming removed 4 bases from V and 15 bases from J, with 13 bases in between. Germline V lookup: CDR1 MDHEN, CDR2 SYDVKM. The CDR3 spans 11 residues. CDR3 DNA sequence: TGTGCCAGCAGTTCGGGTACCCCCGGGTTCTTC. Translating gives CASSSGTPGFF. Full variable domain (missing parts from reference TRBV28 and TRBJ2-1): DVKVTQSSRYLVKRTGEKVFLECVQDMDHENMFWYRQDPGLGLRLIYFSYDVKMKEKGDIPEGYSVSREKKERFSLILESASTNQTSMYLCASSSGTPGFFGPGTRLTVL.

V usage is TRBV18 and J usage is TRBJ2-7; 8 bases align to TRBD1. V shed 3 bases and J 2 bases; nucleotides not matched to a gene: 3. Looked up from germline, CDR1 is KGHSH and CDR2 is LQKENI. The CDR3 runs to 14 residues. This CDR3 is CASSPQTGAYEQYF. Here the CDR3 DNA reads TGTGCCAGCTCACCGCAGACAGGGGCCTACGAGCAGTACTTC.

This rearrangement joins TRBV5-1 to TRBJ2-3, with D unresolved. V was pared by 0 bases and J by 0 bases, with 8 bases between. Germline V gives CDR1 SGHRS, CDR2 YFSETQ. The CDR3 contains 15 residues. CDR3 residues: CASSLVQRSTDTQYF. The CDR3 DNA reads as TGCGCCAGCAGCTTGGTACAGCGCAGCACAGATACGCAGTATTTT. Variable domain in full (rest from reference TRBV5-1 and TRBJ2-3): KAGVTQTPRYLIKTRGQQVTLSCSPISGHRSVSWYQQTPGQGLQFLFEYFSETQRNKGNFPGRFSGRQFSNSRSEMNVSTLELGDSALYLCASSLVQRSTDTQYFGPGTRLTVL.

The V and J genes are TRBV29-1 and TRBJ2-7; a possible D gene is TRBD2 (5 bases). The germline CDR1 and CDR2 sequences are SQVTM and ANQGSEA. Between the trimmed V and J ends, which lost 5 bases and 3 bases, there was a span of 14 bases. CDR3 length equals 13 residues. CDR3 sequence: CSVRGRVIYEQYF. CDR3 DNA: TGCAGCGTTCGGGGTCGCGTAATCTACGAGCAGTACTTC.

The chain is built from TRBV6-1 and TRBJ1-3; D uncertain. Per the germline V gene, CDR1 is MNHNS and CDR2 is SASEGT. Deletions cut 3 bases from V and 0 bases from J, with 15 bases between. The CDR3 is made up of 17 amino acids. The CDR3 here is CASSDMGYTSSGNTIYF. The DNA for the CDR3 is TGTGCCAGCAGTGACATGGGCTACACGAGCTCTGGAAACACCATATATTTT.

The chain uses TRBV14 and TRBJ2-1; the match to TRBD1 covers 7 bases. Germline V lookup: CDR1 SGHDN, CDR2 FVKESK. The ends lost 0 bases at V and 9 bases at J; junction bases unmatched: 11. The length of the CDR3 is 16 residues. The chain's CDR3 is CASSQDLIQTGTEQFF. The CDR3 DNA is TGTGCCAGCAGCCAAGATCTAATACAGACAGGGACTGAGCAGTTCTTC.

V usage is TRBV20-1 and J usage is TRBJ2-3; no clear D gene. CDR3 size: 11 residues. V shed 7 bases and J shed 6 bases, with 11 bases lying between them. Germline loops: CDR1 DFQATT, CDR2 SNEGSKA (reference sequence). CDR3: CSVGTVDTQYF. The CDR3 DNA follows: TGCAGTGTGGGAACGGTGGATACGCAGTATTTT.

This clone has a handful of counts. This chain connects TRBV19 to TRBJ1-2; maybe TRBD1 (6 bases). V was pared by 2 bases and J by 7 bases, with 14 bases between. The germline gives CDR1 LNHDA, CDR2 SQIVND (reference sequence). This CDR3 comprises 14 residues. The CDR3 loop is CASSIQGPIGGYTF. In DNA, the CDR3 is TGTGCCAGTAGTATACAGGGGCCAATAGGTGGCTACACCTTC.

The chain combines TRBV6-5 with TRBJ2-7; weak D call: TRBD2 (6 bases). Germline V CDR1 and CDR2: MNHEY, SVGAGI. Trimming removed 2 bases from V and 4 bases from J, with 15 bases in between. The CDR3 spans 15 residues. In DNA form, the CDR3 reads TGTGCCAGCAGTTACGCTAGCCCTCGGGAGTACGAGCAGTACTTC. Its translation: CASSYASPREYEQYF.

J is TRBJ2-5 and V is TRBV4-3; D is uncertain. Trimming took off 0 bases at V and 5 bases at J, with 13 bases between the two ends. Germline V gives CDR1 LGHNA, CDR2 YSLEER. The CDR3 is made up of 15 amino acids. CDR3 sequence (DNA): TGCGCCAGCAGCCAAGAGGGGTCCAGGTGGGAGACCCAGTACTTC. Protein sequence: CASSQEGSRWETQYF.

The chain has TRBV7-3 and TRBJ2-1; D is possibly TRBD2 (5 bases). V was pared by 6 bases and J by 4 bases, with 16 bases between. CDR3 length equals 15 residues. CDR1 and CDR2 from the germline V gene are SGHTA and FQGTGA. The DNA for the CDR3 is TGTGCCAGCAGTCCCACTAGAGAAACTTACAATGAGCAGTTCTTC. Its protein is CASSPTRETYNEQFF.

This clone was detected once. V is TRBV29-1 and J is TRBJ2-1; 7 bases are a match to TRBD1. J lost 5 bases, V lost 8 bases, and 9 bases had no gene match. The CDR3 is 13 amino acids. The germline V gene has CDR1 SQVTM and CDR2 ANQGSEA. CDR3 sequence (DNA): TGCAGCACCCGGGACAGATGGAACAATGAGCAGTTCTTC. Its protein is CSTRDRWNNEQFF.

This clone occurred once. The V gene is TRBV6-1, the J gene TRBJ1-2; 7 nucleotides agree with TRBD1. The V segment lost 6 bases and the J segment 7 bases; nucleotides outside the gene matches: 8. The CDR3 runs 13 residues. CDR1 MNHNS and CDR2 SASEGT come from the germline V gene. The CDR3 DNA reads TGTGCCAGCAGCGGGGACAGAGTGACTGGCTACACCTTC. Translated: CASSGDRVTGYTF.

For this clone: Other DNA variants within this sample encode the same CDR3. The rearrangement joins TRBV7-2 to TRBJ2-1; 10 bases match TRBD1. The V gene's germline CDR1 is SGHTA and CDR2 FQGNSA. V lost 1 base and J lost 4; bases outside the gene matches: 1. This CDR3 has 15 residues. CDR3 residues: CASSLGQGAYNEQFF. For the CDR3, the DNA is TGTGCCAGCAGCTTAGGACAGGGGGCGTACAATGAGCAGTTCTTC.

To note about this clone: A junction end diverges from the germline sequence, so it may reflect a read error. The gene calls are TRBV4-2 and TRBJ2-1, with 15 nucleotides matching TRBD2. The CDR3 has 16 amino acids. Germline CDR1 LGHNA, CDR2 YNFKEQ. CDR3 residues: CASSQPSGGLAGGQVF. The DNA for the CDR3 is TGTGCCAGCAGCCAACCATCAGGGGGACTAGCGGGAGGTCAGGTCTTC.

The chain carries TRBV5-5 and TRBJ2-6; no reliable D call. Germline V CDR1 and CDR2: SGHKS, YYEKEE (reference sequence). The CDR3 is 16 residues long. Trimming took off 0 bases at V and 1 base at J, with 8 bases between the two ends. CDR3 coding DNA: TGTGCCAGCAGCTTGGAACGGATGTCTGGGGCCAACGTCCTGACTTTC. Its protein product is CASSLERMSGANVLTF.

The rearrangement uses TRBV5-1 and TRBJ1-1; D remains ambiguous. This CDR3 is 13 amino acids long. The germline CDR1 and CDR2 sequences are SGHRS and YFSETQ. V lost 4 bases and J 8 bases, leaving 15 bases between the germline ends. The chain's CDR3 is CASSREAGLEAFF. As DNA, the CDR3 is TGCGCCAGCAGCAGGGAGGCGGGGTTGGAAGCTTTCTTT.

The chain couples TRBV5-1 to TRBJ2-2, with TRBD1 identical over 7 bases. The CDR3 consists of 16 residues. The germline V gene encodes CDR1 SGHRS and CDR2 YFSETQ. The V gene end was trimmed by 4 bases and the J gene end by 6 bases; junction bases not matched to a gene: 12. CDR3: CASSITGATRAGELFF. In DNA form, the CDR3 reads TGCGCCAGCAGCATAACAGGGGCGACCAGGGCCGGGGAGCTGTTTTTT.

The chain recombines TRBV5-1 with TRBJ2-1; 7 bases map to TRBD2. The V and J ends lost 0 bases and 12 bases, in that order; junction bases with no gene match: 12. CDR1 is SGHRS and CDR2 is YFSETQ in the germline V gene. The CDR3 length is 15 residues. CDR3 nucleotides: TGCGCCAGCAGCTTGGGGGAAGCTAGCGGAATGAGGCAGTTCTTC. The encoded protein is CASSLGEASGMRQFF.

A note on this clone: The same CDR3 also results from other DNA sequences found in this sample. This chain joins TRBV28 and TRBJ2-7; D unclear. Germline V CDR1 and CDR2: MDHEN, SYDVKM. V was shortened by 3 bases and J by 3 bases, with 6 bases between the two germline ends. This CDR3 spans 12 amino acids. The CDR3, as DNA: TGTGCCAGCAGTTTTCTTGGCTACGAGCAGTACTTC. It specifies CASSFLGYEQYF.

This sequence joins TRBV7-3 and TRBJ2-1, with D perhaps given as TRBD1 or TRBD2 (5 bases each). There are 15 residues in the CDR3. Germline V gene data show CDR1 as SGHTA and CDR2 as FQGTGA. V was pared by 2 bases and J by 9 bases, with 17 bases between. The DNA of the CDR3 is TGTGCCAGCAGCTTAGCCCCCGGGACCACCACTGAGCAGTTCTTC. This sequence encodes CASSLAPGTTTEQFF.